A single sample is the source of the 26 T cell receptor beta chains below, sequenced in a study of T cell repertoires in cytomegalovirus infection. TCRdb re-called the reads through MiXCR, storing one row per CDR3 protein. Of fewer than 550,000 distinct CDR3 sequences listed, about a third were seen once; the top ten hold roughly an eighth. The sequenced sample consisted of PBMCs. The receptors were gathered from a human donor in good health (CMV status not recorded). Some clones in this sample may be carry-over from other donors' samples.

This clonotype showed up many times. The CDR3 loop is CASSNTLLAGETYNEQFF. The CDR3 DNA sequence: TGTGCCAGCAGCAACACCTTACTAGCGGGGGAAACCTACAATGAGCAGTTCTTC. The chain is built from TRBV7-2 and TRBJ2-1, with TRBD2 matching over 11 bases. CDR1 is SGHTA, CDR2 FQGNSA, per germline. V lost 5 bases, J lost 2 bases, and 11 bases stayed unmatched. The CDR3 is made up of 18 amino acids.

The chain recombines TRBV25-1 with TRBJ2-3; 10 nucleotides align to TRBD2. The CDR3 totals 17 residues. V gave up 5 bases and J gave up 6 bases; unmatched junction bases: 14. Germline loops: CDR1 MGHDK, CDR2 SYGVNS. CDR3 sequence: CASSQTPGLAGADTQYF. The CDR3 nucleotides are TGTGCCAGCAGTCAGACTCCGGGCCTAGCGGGGGCGGATACGCAGTATTTT.

This clonotype showed up just a few times. The chain employs TRBV11-2 and TRBJ2-3; no firm D call. From germline, CDR1 is SGHAT and CDR2 FQNNGV. V lost 6 bases and J lost 2, with 9 bases in between. There are 13 residues in the CDR3. CDR3 coding DNA: TGTGCCAGCAGGCCTCGGAACACAGATACGCAGTATTTT. This gives the protein CASRPRNTDTQYF. The full variable domain, with the rest looked up from reference TRBV11-2 and TRBJ2-3, is EAGVAQSPRYKIIEKRQSVAFWCNPISGHATLYWYQQILGQGPKLLIQFQNNGVVDDSQLPKDRFSAERLKGVDSTLKIQPAKLEDSAVYLCASRPRNTDTQYFGPGTRLTVL.

Only a few counts were recorded for this clonotype. This chain uses TRBV2 with TRBJ2-2; D is unresolved. There are 13 residues in the CDR3. The V gene lost 4 bases and the J gene lost 6 bases, with 9 bases spanning the gap. CDR1 is SNHLY, CDR2 FYNNEI, per germline. CDR3 sequence: CASSVVLPGELFF. CDR3 nucleotide sequence: TGTGCCAGCAGTGTAGTTTTGCCCGGGGAGCTGTTTTTT.

As for this clonotype: An end of the junction differs from the germline gene, which may be a read error. The chain employs TRBV7-8 and TRBJ2-7, with D uncertain. Germline CDR1 and CDR2: SGHVS and FQNEAQ. The CDR3 runs 15 residues. The CDR3 DNA is TGTGCCAGCAGCTTAGCAGCAGTTTTACAAAACGAGCAGTCATTC. This sequence encodes CASSLAAVLQNEQSF.

This clonotype was detected a few times. The rearrangement links TRBV6-1 to TRBJ1-1; 7 bases agree with TRBD1. The CDR3 loop spans 14 amino acids. With V trimmed by 5 bases and J by 5 bases, 8 bases remained unmatched. Germline assignment: CDR1 MNHNS and CDR2 SASEGT. The CDR3 here is CASSKTRGGTEAFF. The CDR3 DNA is TGTGCCAGCAGTAAGACCAGGGGGGGGACTGAAGCTTTCTTT.

This rearrangement joins TRBV4-3 to TRBJ2-7, with D uncertain. CDR1 and CDR2 from the germline V gene are LGHNA and YSLEER. Trimming removed 1 base at V and 7 bases at J, with 17 bases between. The length of the CDR3 is 15 residues. The CDR3 region is CASSQGAARWGEQYF. In nucleotides, the CDR3 is TGCGCCAGCAGCCAAGGGGCAGCACGTTGGGGAGAGCAGTACTTC.

The sample holds a few counts of this clonotype. The chain is built from TRBV2 and TRBJ1-1, with D possibly matching TRBD1 (5 bases). CDR3 length: 12 amino acids. Per the germline V gene, CDR1 is SNHLY and CDR2 is FYNNEI. With 4 bases removed from V and 7 bases from J, the gap between germline ends came to 10 bases. CDR3 residues: CASSGPTDEAFF. As DNA, the CDR3 is TGTGCCAGCAGTGGTCCGACAGATGAAGCTTTCTTT.

In this sample, this clonotype turned up a few times. The V and J genes are TRBV7-8 and TRBJ1-1; D is unclear. This CDR3 spans 14 amino acids. Germline lookup yields CDR1 SGHVS and CDR2 FQNEAQ. V lost 2 bases, J lost 3 bases, and 10 bases lay in between. Here the CDR3 DNA reads TGTGCCAGCAGCTTAACAGCAGGCCACACTGAAGCTTTCTTT. Amino acids: CASSLTAGHTEAFF. Together with reference TRBV7-8 and TRBJ1-1, the CDR3 gives the full variable domain: GAGVSQSPRYKVAKRGQDVALRCDPISGHVSLFWYQQALGQGPEFLTYFQNEAQLDKSGLPSDRFFAERPEGSVSTLKIQRTQQEDSAVYLCASSLTAGHTEAFFGQGTRLTVV.

This clonotype was seen ten or more times. The V and J genes are TRBV6-1 and TRBJ2-2; the D is unclear. The CDR3 runs to 16 residues. Deletions cut 10 bases from V and 4 bases from J, with 22 bases between. Looked up from germline, CDR1 is MNHNS and CDR2 is SASEGT. CDR3 loop: CATASRVSSGTGELFF. The CDR3 DNA sequence: TGTGCCACCGCCTCTAGGGTCTCCTCCGGCACCGGGGAGCTGTTTTTT.

This clonotype was counted between two and nine times. V usage is TRBV29-1 and J usage is TRBJ1-2; D unclear. Germline V gene sequence: CDR1 SQVTM, CDR2 ANQGSEA. The germline V and J ends were trimmed by 2 bases and 3 bases, with 10 bases remaining between them. There are 13 residues in the CDR3. In DNA form, the CDR3 reads TGCAGCGTTGAAAAAAAAACAGACTATGGCTACACCTTC. Protein product: CSVEKKTDYGYTF.

This clonotype was recorded a few times. The rearrangement links TRBV28 to TRBJ1-5; D might be TRBD1 (6 bases). The V gene's germline CDR1 is MDHEN and CDR2 SYDVKM. V lost 7 bases, J lost 2 bases, and 15 bases lay in between. The CDR3 spans 15 residues. The chain's CDR3 is CASTQTGVGNQPQHF. CDR3 nucleotides: TGTGCCAGCACTCAGACAGGAGTGGGCAATCAGCCCCAGCATTTT.

DNA of the CDR3: TGCAGTGCCTACCCCTCAGTCGGGACAGGGGATGGCTACACCTTC. It encodes CSAYPSVGTGDGYTF. The rearrangement joins TRBV20-1 to TRBJ1-2, with 10 bases lining up with TRBD1. CDR1 and CDR2 from the germline V gene are DFQATT and SNEGSKA (reference sequence). The V and J ends lost 6 bases and 6 bases, in that order; junction bases with no gene match: 13. CDR3 size: 15 residues.

V gene TRBV19 combines with J gene TRBJ1-2, with TRBD1 identical over 8 bases. CDR1 is LNHDA and CDR2 is SQIVND in the germline V gene (reference sequence). V lost 6 bases and J lost 8; bases outside the gene matches: 20. The CDR3 loop spans 17 amino acids. The CDR3: CASRYPVGTGQQGGYTF. The CDR3 DNA sequence: TGTGCCAGTAGATACCCCGTCGGGACAGGCCAACAGGGGGGCTACACCTTC.

The J gene is TRBJ1-5, the V gene TRBV12-3 or TRBV12-4; D remains unclear. Trimming cost V 4 bases and J 3 bases, with 13 bases left between them. The CDR3 extends over 15 amino acids. This CDR3 is CASSSNSLPNQPQHF. CDR3 nucleotides: TGTGCCAGCAGTTCTAATTCTCTTCCCAATCAGCCCCAGCATTTT.

The chain couples TRBV4-1 to TRBJ2-2, with D tentatively TRBD1 (5 bases). The germline V and J ends were trimmed by 1 base and 6 bases, with 12 bases remaining between them. The CDR3 is made up of 15 amino acids. Germline V gives CDR1 MGHRA, CDR2 YSYEKL. CDR3: CASSQASGNPGELFF. The CDR3 DNA follows: TGCGCCAGCAGCCAAGCCTCAGGGAATCCCGGGGAGCTGTTTTTT.

The rearrangement joins TRBV28 to TRBJ1-6, with D possibly being TRBD1 (6 bases). The germline V gene has CDR1 MDHEN and CDR2 SYDVKM. Trimming pared 7 bases from V and 11 bases from J, leaving 24 bases between. CDR3 length: 16 residues. The CDR3 nucleotides read TGTGCCAGCACCCTCTCCCGGGGGGGCGCCGGGGCACCCCTCCACTTT. Translating gives CASTLSRGGAGAPLHF.

This clonotype was recorded many times. This sequence joins TRBV7-2 and TRBJ2-2; a possible D gene is TRBD2 (5 bases). V was cut by 0 bases and J by 1 base, with 6 bases left in between. CDR1 is SGHTA and CDR2 is FQGNSA in the germline V gene. CDR3 length: 15 residues. The CDR3 nucleotides are TGTGCCAGCAGCTTAGCCGGGAAGAACACCGGGGAGCTGTTTTTT. This encodes CASSLAGKNTGELFF.

The rearrangement joins TRBV11-3 to TRBJ2-2, with D unresolved. Per germline, CDR1 SGHNT and CDR2 YENEEA. The CDR3 contains 13 residues. Trimming removed 4 bases at V and 8 bases at J, with 11 bases between. DNA of the CDR3: TGTGCCAGCAGCTACGCCGGAGTTGGGGAGCTGTTTTTT. Translating it yields CASSYAGVGELFF.

The chain carries TRBV6-6 and TRBJ2-1; D remains unclear. The CDR3 has 17 residues. Germline V CDR1 and CDR2: MNHNY, SVGAGI (reference sequence). V lost 0 bases and J lost 1, with 13 bases in between. The CDR3 is CASSYSTTASSYNEQFF. CDR3 nucleotide sequence: TGTGCCAGCAGTTACTCGACGACCGCATCTTCCTACAATGAGCAGTTCTTC.

V is TRBV28 and J is TRBJ2-2; D uncertain. The germline V and J ends were trimmed by 8 bases and 2 bases, with 6 bases remaining between them. This CDR3 comprises 12 residues. CDR1 is MDHEN and CDR2 is SYDVKM in the germline V gene. In nucleotides, the CDR3 is TGTGCCAGCCACAGAAACACCGGGGAGCTGTTTTTT. This encodes CASHRNTGELFF.

This clonotype turned up a few times. This chain uses TRBV28 with TRBJ1-4, with a possible D match to TRBD1 (6 bases). Germline V CDR1 and CDR2: MDHEN, SYDVKM. V dropped 6 bases and J dropped 6 bases, with 14 bases sitting between them. The CDR3 is 14 residues long. The CDR3 here is CASRQQGGDEKLFF. The CDR3 DNA follows: TGTGCCAGCAGACAACAGGGAGGGGATGAAAAACTGTTTTTT.

This clonotype was detected a few times. This sequence joins TRBV7-8 and TRBJ2-7; D is unclear. Germline-derived CDR1 and CDR2 are SGHVS and FQNEAQ. V lost 6 bases and J lost 5, with 17 bases in between. The CDR3 is made up of 14 amino acids. CDR3 bases: TGTGCCAGCAGAAAAGCTCCGGGTTCCCACGAGCAGTACTTC. Translation: CASRKAPGSHEQYF. The whole variable domain, filled in from reference TRBV7-8 and TRBJ2-7, reads GAGVSQSPRYKVAKRGQDVALRCDPISGHVSLFWYQQALGQGPEFLTYFQNEAQLDKSGLPSDRFFAERPEGSVSTLKIQRTQQEDSAVYLCASRKAPGSHEQYFGPGTRLTVT.

The CDR3 region has the DNA TGTGCCAGCAGCCCCAGCAGCGGGGGGGCGGATGAGCAGTTCTTC. This translates into CASSPSSGGADEQFF. The chain couples TRBV7-3 to TRBJ2-1, with 10 positions matching TRBD2. Germline values: CDR1 SGHTA, CDR2 FQGTGA. The ends lost 5 bases at V and 8 bases at J; junction bases unmatched: 9. CDR3 length: 15 residues.

This chain's CDR3 is CASSLQGPTPNEKLFF. CDR3 bases: TGTGCCAGCAGCTTACAGGGGCCCACCCCTAATGAAAAACTGTTTTTT. V is TRBV11-2 and J is TRBJ1-4, with D perhaps matching TRBD1 (6 bases). The germline V gene encodes CDR1 SGHAT and CDR2 FQNNGV. V shed 2 bases and J shed 3 bases, with 13 bases lying between them. The CDR3 loop spans 16 amino acids.

The V and J genes are TRBV12-3 or TRBV12-4 and TRBJ2-7; D is perhaps TRBD2 (6 bases). The CDR3 totals 16 residues. Trimming cost V 5 bases and J 2 bases, with 19 bases left between them. The chain's CDR3 is CASSPLIGRRAYEQYF. The CDR3 coding sequence is TGTGCCAGCAGTCCTCTTATAGGGAGGAGGGCCTACGAGCAGTACTTC.